The 17 T cell receptor beta chains below come from one sample, sequenced in a study of graft-versus-host responses after intestinal transplantation. The antigens for these receptors are not known. Measured with immunoSEQ multiplex PCR; TCRdb has only the in-frame clones, and not every one. The sample contains about 88,000 clones, less than 95% of which appear only once. The sample in question was unstimulated CD4+ T cells sorted from spleen or lymph node cells, obtained before transplant. The receptors here all came from a human donor who was the organ donor for an intestinal transplant.

J is TRBJ1-1 and V is TRBV29-1; D might be TRBD1 (5 bases). The CDR3 contains 11 residues. Germline-derived CDR1 and CDR2 are SQVTM and ANQGSEA. Trimming took 5 bases from V and 1 from J, leaving 5 bases between them. In nucleotides, the CDR3 is TGCAGCGTTACAGGGAACACTGAAGCTTTCTTT. Its translation: CSVTGNTEAFF. The full variable domain, its missing parts supplied by reference TRBV29-1 and TRBJ1-1, is SAVISQKPSRDICQRGTSLTIQCQVDSQVTMMFWYRQQPGQSLTLIATANQGSEATYESGFVIDKFPISRPNLTFSTLTVSNMSPEDSSIYLCSVTGNTEAFFGQGTRLTVV.

This clone was observed a handful of times. The rearrangement links TRBV5-4 to TRBJ1-1; D remains ambiguous. The CDR3 contains 14 residues. From germline, CDR1 is SGHNT and CDR2 YYREEE (reference sequence). Deletions cut 5 bases from V and 0 bases from J, with 11 bases between. The CDR3 coding sequence is TGTGCCAGCAGACAACGTGAAGTGAACACTGAAGCTTTCTTT. Residues: CASRQREVNTEAFF.

The chain uses TRBV21-1 and TRBJ2-6; the table gives TRBD1 as D, unverified against the DNA. TRBV21-1 is listed as a pseudogene. This CDR3 has 15 residues. In DNA form, the CDR3 reads TGTGCCAGCAACAAAGTCAGGCCTGGGGCCAACGTCCTGACTTTC. Translating gives CASNKVRPGANVLTF.

The chain links TRBV6-5 to TRBJ1-6; D unclear. The germline CDR1 and CDR2 sequences are MNHEY and SVGAGI. The CDR3 length is 13 residues. V gave up 6 bases and J gave up 4 bases, with 7 bases separating them. CDR3 amino acids: CASSTDYNSPLHF. The CDR3 DNA sequence: TGTGCCAGCAGCACAGATTATAATTCACCCCTCCACTTT.

V is TRBV7-8 and J is TRBJ2-7, with 8 bases aligning to TRBD1. Germline values: CDR1 SGHVS, CDR2 FQNEAQ. The ends lost 5 bases at V and 5 bases at J; junction bases unmatched: 20. CDR3 size: 18 residues. CDR3 residues: CASSLQVSDRAFRHEQYF. CDR3 coding DNA: TGTGCCAGCAGCCTTCAAGTTTCGGACAGGGCGTTCAGACACGAGCAGTACTTC.

V gene TRBV4-2 combines with J gene TRBJ2-3, with 14 bases lining up with TRBD2. V lost 1 base, J lost 6 bases, and 15 bases stayed unmatched. Germline CDR1 is LGHNA and CDR2 is YNFKEQ. The CDR3 consists of 20 residues. Written as DNA, the CDR3 is TGTGCCAGCAGCCAAGGGTCCACTGGGACTAGCGGGAGAAGCGTGGATACGCAGTATTTT. It encodes CASSQGSTGTSGRSVDTQYF.

V is TRBV28 and J is TRBJ1-2; TRBD1 matches at 8 bases. Germline-derived CDR1 and CDR2 are MDHEN and SYDVKM. The CDR3 has 12 residues. Trimming at V came to 5 bases and at J to 8 bases, leaving 4 bases not matched to a gene. The DNA of the CDR3 is TGTGCCAGCAGTCCGACAGGGGACGGCTACACCTTC. Its translation is CASSPTGDGYTF.

J is TRBJ2-5 and V is TRBV4-2, with 11 bases fitting TRBD2. The germline gives CDR1 LGHNA, CDR2 YNFKEQ. The CDR3 spans 16 residues. Trimming cost V 2 bases and J 5 bases; bases outside gene matches: 7. CDR3 in amino acids: CASSQTLAGAEETQYF. The CDR3 nucleotides read TGTGCCAGCAGCCAAACACTAGCGGGGGCTGAGGAGACCCAGTACTTC.

This chain links TRBV2 with TRBJ1-2; possible D gene TRBD1, 6 bases. The V end was cut by 8 bases, the J end by 2 bases, with 12 bases between. The germline CDR1 and CDR2 sequences are SNHLY and FYNNEI. The CDR3 extends over 13 amino acids. CDR3 DNA sequence: TGTGCCAGCTCCGGACAGACAAACTATGGCTACACCTTC. Translating gives CASSGQTNYGYTF. The complete variable domain, with remaining parts taken from reference TRBV2 and TRBJ1-2, reads EPEVTQTPSHQVTQMGQEVILRCVPISNHLYFYWYRQILGQKVEFLVSFYNNEISEKSEIFDDQFSVERPDGSNFTLKIRSTKLEDSAMYFCASSGQTNYGYTFGSGTRLTVV.

This clone was seen once. The chain employs TRBV5-8 and TRBJ2-1, with D possibly TRBD1 on 6 matching bases. This CDR3 is 15 amino acids long. Germline lookup yields CDR1 SGHTS and CDR2 YDEGEE. The V and J ends lost 3 bases and 3 bases respectively, with 13 bases between them. CDR3 sequence (DNA): TGTGCCAGCAGCTCCCGACAGGCCCTCTACAATGAGCAGTTCTTC. This sequence encodes CASSSRQALYNEQFF.

J is TRBJ1-2 and V is TRBV29-1; 9 bases are a match to TRBD1. CDR1 and CDR2 from the germline V gene are SQVTM and ANQGSEA. V trimming: 6 bases; J trimming: 5 bases; junction bases outside the gene matches: 16. This CDR3 contains 16 residues. The CDR3 bases are TGCAGCGTCTCCCCCGGGACAGGGCCCACCTATTATGGCTACACCTTC. Amino acid sequence: CSVSPGTGPTYYGYTF. Based on the CDR3 plus reference TRBV29-1 and TRBJ1-2, the full variable domain is SAVISQKPSRDICQRGTSLTIQCQVDSQVTMMFWYRQQPGQSLTLIATANQGSEATYESGFVIDKFPISRPNLTFSTLTVSNMSPEDSSIYLCSVSPGTGPTYYGYTFGSGTRLTVV.

The CDR3 loop is CSVTGPTGELFF. The CDR3 DNA sequence: TGCAGCGTCACTGGGCCCACCGGGGAGCTGTTTTTT. The chain combines TRBV29-1 with TRBJ2-2; D uncertain. The CDR3 has 12 amino acids. Trimming took 6 bases from V and 4 from J, leaving 9 bases between them. Germline CDR1 reads SQVTM; CDR2 reads ANQGSEA.

This chain uses TRBV18 with TRBJ1-2; D unresolved. Looked up from germline, CDR1 is KGHSH and CDR2 is LQKENI. The CDR3 runs to 13 residues. V lost 0 bases and J lost 8, with 10 bases in between. For the CDR3, the DNA is TGTGCCAGCTCACCACCAAGAGGTGGAGGCTACACCTTC. Translated: CASSPPRGGGYTF.

As to this clone: The junction departs from the called germline gene at one end, perhaps through a read error. V and J are TRBV19 and TRBJ1-4, with a possible D match to TRBD1 (5 bases). The CDR3 runs to 13 residues. In germline, CDR1 is LNHDA, CDR2 SQIVND (reference sequence). The DNA of the CDR3 is TGTGCGAGTAGCCGGGGGGGGAAGCAAAAACTGTTTTTT. This encodes CASSRGGKQKLFF.

The gene calls are TRBV11-3 and TRBJ2-2; the match to TRBD1 covers 8 bases. Germline V lookup: CDR1 SGHNT, CDR2 YENEEA. The V segment lost 4 bases and the J segment 5 bases; nucleotides outside the gene matches: 9. This CDR3 has 16 amino acids. The CDR3, as DNA: TGTGCCAGCAGCTCTTCGAGGACAGGGTGGACCGGGGAGCTGTTTTTT. Its translation: CASSSSRTGWTGELFF.

This chain links TRBV28 with TRBJ1-6; D is undetermined. The CDR3 is 12 residues long. V was pared by 3 bases and J by 13 bases, with 10 bases between. Germline loops: CDR1 MDHEN, CDR2 SYDVKM. The CDR3 loop is CASSFSVGPLHF. CDR3 DNA: TGTGCCAGCAGTTTCAGCGTTGGGCCCCTCCACTTT.

CDR3 loop: CASSLNSVTEAFF. The CDR3 nucleotides read TGTGCCAGCAGCTTAAATTCAGTCACTGAAGCTTTCTTT. The gene calls are TRBV7-3 and TRBJ1-1; D is unclear. Trimming took off 1 base at V and 4 bases at J, with 7 bases between the two ends. Per germline, CDR1 SGHTA and CDR2 FQGTGA. This CDR3 contains 13 residues.